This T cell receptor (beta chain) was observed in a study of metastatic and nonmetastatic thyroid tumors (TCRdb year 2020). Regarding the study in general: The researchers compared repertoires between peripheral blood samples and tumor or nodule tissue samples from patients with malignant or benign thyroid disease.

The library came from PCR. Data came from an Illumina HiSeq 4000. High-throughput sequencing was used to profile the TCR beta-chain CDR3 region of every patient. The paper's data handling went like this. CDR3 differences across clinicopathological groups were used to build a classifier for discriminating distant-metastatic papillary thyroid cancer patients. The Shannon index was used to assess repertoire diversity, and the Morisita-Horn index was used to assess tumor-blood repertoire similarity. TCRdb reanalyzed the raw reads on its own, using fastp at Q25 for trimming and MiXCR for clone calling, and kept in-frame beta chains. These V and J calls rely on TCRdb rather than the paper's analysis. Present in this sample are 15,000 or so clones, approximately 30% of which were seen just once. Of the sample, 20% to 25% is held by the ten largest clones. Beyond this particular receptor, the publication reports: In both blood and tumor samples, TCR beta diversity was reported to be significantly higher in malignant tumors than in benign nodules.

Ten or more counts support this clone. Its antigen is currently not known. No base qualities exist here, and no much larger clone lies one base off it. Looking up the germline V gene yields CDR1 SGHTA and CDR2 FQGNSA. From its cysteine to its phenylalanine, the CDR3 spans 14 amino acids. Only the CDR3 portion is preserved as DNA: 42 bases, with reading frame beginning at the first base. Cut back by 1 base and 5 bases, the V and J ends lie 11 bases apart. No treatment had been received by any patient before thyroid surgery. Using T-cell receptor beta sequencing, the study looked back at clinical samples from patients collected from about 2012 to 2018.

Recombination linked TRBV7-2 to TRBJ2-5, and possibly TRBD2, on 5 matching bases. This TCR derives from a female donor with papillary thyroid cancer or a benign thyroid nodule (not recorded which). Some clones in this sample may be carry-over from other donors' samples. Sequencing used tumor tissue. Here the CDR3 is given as CASSLVLAGETQYF. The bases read TGTGCCAGCAGCTTAGTGCTAGCCGGGGAGACCCAGTACTTC.